The sample holds many counts of the clone carrying this T cell receptor (beta chain). Time point described: after trial treatment. Noted treatment: LDRT plus nivolumab, ipilimumab, low-dose cyclophosphamide and aspirin (RACIN trial). As their treatment, donors received nivolumab, ipilimumab, aspirin, low-dose cyclophosphamide and low-dose radiotherapy. This entry is derived from a study of low-dose radiotherapy and immunotherapy resistance in tumors. For the study at large: Patients were treated with intravenous nivolumab at 240 mg every two weeks and were also dosed with ipilimumab at 1 mg/kg every six weeks. Every two weeks, the protocol called for intravenous cyclophosphamide at 200 mg/m2. It was given one day before each radiation and immunotherapy administration.

First-strand cDNA used TRAV- and TRBV-specific primers, covering alpha and beta chains. The authors amplified TCRs for roughly 20 PCR cycles with a constant-region primer and a V-primer adapter. mRNA, once isolated, was amplified by in vitro transcription. Using its own MiXCR run on the reads, TCRdb lists one record per CDR3 protein. Altogether around 60,000 distinct CDR3 sequences are present, about 23% being singletons, with the ten largest covering 6.5% to 7%. The germline gives CDR1 MNHEY, CDR2 SMNVEV (reference sequence). Trimming took 6 bases from V and 2 from J, leaving 20 bases between them. The CDR3 loop spans 16 amino acids.

The chain is built from TRBV27 and TRBJ2-7; D is possibly TRBD1 (6 bases). The TCR was taken from a male donor with prostate cancer. The sequences come from PBMCs, collected after low-dose radiotherapy plus immunotherapy. In DNA form, the CDR3 reads TGTGCCAGCAGCTTTTTCACAGGGTCCTCAACCTACGAGCAGTACTTC. As protein: CASSFFTGSSTYEQYF.